These T cell receptor beta chains were read from a single sample in a study of blood T cell repertoires in COVID-19. Only in-frame clones appear in the TCRdb table, and some are missing; sequencing was by immunoSEQ multiplex PCR. The sample has 200,000 to 250,000 clones, more than 65% seen once; the top ten hold roughly 2.3%. Sequenced input: peripheral blood. The receptors were gathered from a woman aged 55-70 years with acute or convalescent COVID-19. CDR3s include the opening cysteine and the closing phenylalanine or tryptophan. The order of the fields is J gene, V gene, clone size, CDR3 protein. Some rows mark clone size as missing; the rest say once, few, many or name a class of expanded clone.

J gene: TRBJ2-7
V gene: TRBV7-9
clone size: NA
CDR3 protein: CASSPSVGGAGFREQYF

J gene: TRBJ1-6
V gene: TRBV7-2
clone size: NA
CDR3 protein: CASSLGEGFSPLHF

J gene: TRBJ1-1
V gene: TRBV5-4
clone size: few
CDR3 protein: CASSRTGITEAFF

J gene: TRBJ2-5
V gene: TRBV9
clone size: NA
CDR3 protein: CASSVFAGGTKETQYF

J gene: TRBJ1-1
V gene: TRBV6-5
clone size: NA
CDR3 protein: CASSYSSQGAPTEAFF

J gene: TRBJ1-6
V gene: TRBV12-5
clone size: NA
CDR3 protein: CASGFSTDNSPLHF

J gene: TRBJ1-5
V gene: TRBV29-1
clone size: NA
CDR3 protein: CSAGQGSNQPQHF

J gene: TRBJ2-2
V gene: TRBV27
clone size: NA
CDR3 protein: CASSFYGNTGELFF

J gene: TRBJ1-1
V gene: TRBV6-2/TRBV6-3
clone size: NA
CDR3 protein: CASTPSRQLNYREAFF

J gene: TRBJ1-6
V gene: TRBV27
clone size: NA
CDR3 protein: CASRTTGYNSPLHF

J gene: TRBJ1-1
V gene: TRBV7-9
clone size: NA
CDR3 protein: CASSSVSGMNTEAFF

J gene: TRBJ1-5
V gene: TRBV6-1
clone size: NA
CDR3 protein: CASSEPTGGPQHF

J gene: TRBJ2-5
V gene: TRBV21-1
clone size: NA
CDR3 protein: CASSKVAGGYQETQYF

J gene: TRBJ2-1
V gene: TRBV6-2/TRBV6-3
clone size: NA
CDR3 protein: CASSYGAAGGPHNEQFF

J gene: TRBJ1-5
V gene: TRBV4-1
clone size: many
CDR3 protein: CASSLPDSNQPQHF

J gene: TRBJ1-2
V gene: TRBV5-6
clone size: NA
CDR3 protein: CASSLGGQGYYGYTF

J gene: TRBJ2-1
V gene: TRBV15
clone size: NA
CDR3 protein: CATSRDRTGGFGEQFF

J gene: TRBJ2-2
V gene: TRBV7-6
clone size: NA
CDR3 protein: CASSFVGQGYTGELFF

J gene: TRBJ1-1
V gene: TRBV30
clone size: NA
CDR3 protein: CAWSVWQGEAFF

J gene: TRBJ2-2
V gene: TRBV3-1/TRBV3-2
clone size: NA
CDR3 protein: CASSQEQGLAGAKGGGELFF

J gene: TRBJ1-1
V gene: TRBV27
clone size: NA
CDR3 protein: CASKGRAYTEAFF

J gene: TRBJ2-7
V gene: TRBV3-1/TRBV3-2
clone size: NA
CDR3 protein: CASSQVLPPGSYEQYF

J gene: TRBJ1-3
V gene: TRBV6-2/TRBV6-3
clone size: NA
CDR3 protein: CASSYYRSSGNTIYF

J gene: TRBJ2-2
V gene: TRBV5-5
clone size: NA
CDR3 protein: CASSLARTANTGELFF

J gene: TRBJ1-6
V gene: TRBV5-1
clone size: NA
CDR3 protein: CASSLRQASGSPLHF